This passage covers 4 T cell receptor beta chains from one sample sequenced in a study of cytotoxic CD8 clonotypes in ibrutinib-treated CLL. TCRdb's table, derived via immunoSEQ multiplex PCR, lists solely in-frame clones and lacks some. This table holds some 200,000 clones, over 55% found once. Sequenced material: PBMCs, taken after 24 months of ibrutinib treatment. The source is a human donor with chronic lymphocytic leukemia.

This sequence joins TRBV5-6 and TRBJ2-1, with D tentatively TRBD1 or TRBD2 (5 bases each). CDR1 is SGHDT and CDR2 is YYEEEE in the germline V gene. The V end lost 4 bases, the J end lost 6 bases, and 14 bases lay between the germline ends. The CDR3 runs to 14 residues. CDR3 region: CASSPNPGRNEQFF. The CDR3 DNA follows: TGTGCCAGCAGCCCCAATCCGGGACGCAATGAGCAGTTCTTC.

This clone has a single count. The genes are TRBV7-6 and TRBJ2-5; D is possibly TRBD2 (5 bases). Per the germline V gene, CDR1 is SGHVS and CDR2 is FNYEAQ. V was shortened by 8 bases and J by 1 base, with 20 bases between the two germline ends. This CDR3 region has 16 residues. In DNA, the CDR3 is TGTGCCAGCCGTTACGGGCCAGCGGCCCCCCAAGAGACCCAGTACTTC. It translates to CASRYGPAAPQETQYF.

The table lists this clone with a few counts. V usage is TRBV19 and J usage is TRBJ1-1, with a possible D match to TRBD1 (6 bases). V dropped 3 bases and J dropped 5 bases, with 16 bases sitting between them. The CDR3 extends over 15 amino acids. From germline, CDR1 is LNHDA and CDR2 SQIVND (reference sequence). DNA of the CDR3: TGTGCCAGTAGTATCTCAAGGGGGGGTTGGACTGAAGCTTTCTTT. This sequence encodes CASSISRGGWTEAFF.

This rearrangement joins TRBV5-4 to TRBJ1-2; D unresolved. Germline lookup yields CDR1 SGHNT and CDR2 YYREEE (reference sequence). Trimming cost V 2 bases and J 8 bases, with 16 bases left between them. The CDR3 loop spans 14 amino acids. The CDR3 loop is CASSLDTAMVGYTF. In DNA, the CDR3 is TGTGCCAGCAGCTTAGACACGGCCATGGTCGGCTACACCTTC.